This passage covers 29 T cell receptor beta chains from one sample sequenced in a study of tumor-infiltrating lymphocytes in oesophageal squamous cell carcinoma. TCRdb fed the PCR reads into MiXCR, producing one record per CDR3 protein. The sample has approximately 13,000 distinct CDR3 sequences, 45% to 65% seen once. Specimen: esophageal tumor tissue. Receptors originate from a male donor with esophageal squamous cell carcinoma.

This clonotype appeared a few times. This chain links TRBV4-1 with TRBJ2-1; D unresolved. The J call may be incorrect, as the DNA end agrees better with TRBJ2-7. The germline V gene encodes CDR1 MGHRA and CDR2 YSYEKL. The length of the CDR3 is 14 residues. As DNA, the CDR3 is TGCGCCAGCAGCCAAGTATTAGTATACAATGAGCAGTACTTC. This sequence encodes CASSQVLVYNEQYF.

The chain couples TRBV12-3 or TRBV12-4 to TRBJ2-3; TRBD1 aligns across 10 bases. The ends lost 4 bases at V and 1 base at J; junction bases unmatched: 8. CDR3 size: 17 residues. CDR3 DNA: TGTGCCAGCAGTTCCCGGAGACAGGGGGCTGGCACAGATACGCAGTATTTT. Translating gives CASSSRRQGAGTDTQYF.

This clonotype was recorded a few times. The rearrangement links TRBV10-2 to TRBJ2-1; TRBD1 aligns across 8 bases. The J call could be wrong; TRBJ2-7 is a better fit for the DNA end. Per germline, CDR1 WSHSY and CDR2 SAAADI. The CDR3 contains 14 residues. In DNA form, the CDR3 reads TGCGCCAGCAGTCGACAGGGGTTAATCGGCGAGCAGTACTTC. It translates to CASSRQGLIGEQYF.

This clonotype was recorded a few times. The gene calls are TRBV19 and TRBJ2-1; 14 bases are shared with TRBD2. Trimming cost V 5 bases and J 1 base; bases outside gene matches: 4. CDR3 length equals 17 residues. Germline V gene sequence: CDR1 LNHDA, CDR2 SQIVND (reference sequence). The CDR3 region has the DNA TGTGCCAGTAGTGCCCGGACTAGCGGGAGGTCCTACAATGAGCAGTTCTTC. This gives the protein CASSARTSGRSYNEQFF.

This clonotype was counted a few times. The genes are TRBV10-2 and TRBJ2-3; D might be TRBD1 or TRBD2, each matching 5 bases. TRBJ2-7 matches the DNA end more closely, so the J call is doubtful. Looked up from germline, CDR1 is WSHSY and CDR2 is SAAADI. CDR3 size: 13 residues. CDR3 nucleotide sequence: TGCGCCAGCAGTCGTCAGGGAGACTACGAGCAGTACTTC. It codes for CASSRQGDYEQYF.

There are a few counts of this clonotype. The chain employs TRBV7-8 and TRBJ2-3; D may be TRBD1 or TRBD2 (5 bases each). Trimming removed 3 bases at V and 8 bases at J, with 18 bases between. The CDR3 extends over 15 amino acids. Per germline, CDR1 SGHVS and CDR2 FQNEAQ. CDR3 protein: CASSLGEGIGFTQYF. The CDR3 coding sequence is TGTGCCAGCAGCTTGGGGGAAGGGATCGGGTTTACGCAGTATTTT.

This clonotype is labeled as medium-sized. The chain is built from TRBV28 and TRBJ2-4; tentatively, D is TRBD1 (6 bases). The CDR3 has 15 residues. Trimming shortened V by 5 bases and J by 1 base, and 12 bases separated the two germline ends. Germline loops: CDR1 MDHEN, CDR2 SYDVKM. Written as DNA, the CDR3 is TGTGCCAGCAGTACAGGGAGTGCGGCCAAAAACATTCAGTACTTC. It encodes CASSTGSAAKNIQYF.

This clonotype rates as medium-sized. The chain employs TRBV6-6 and TRBJ1-4; D remains unclear. The CDR3 covers 17 residues. Per germline, CDR1 MNHNY and CDR2 SVGAGI (reference sequence). Trimming took off 0 bases at V and 3 bases at J, with 14 bases between the two ends. This CDR3 is CASSYSTLRASNEKLFF. As DNA, the CDR3 is TGTGCCAGCAGTTACTCGACTCTACGAGCCTCTAATGAAAAACTGTTTTTT.

This chain uses TRBV10-2 with TRBJ2-4, with 11 positions matching TRBD2. The DNA matches TRBJ2-5 better at its end, which makes the J call doubtful. CDR3 length: 15 amino acids. Germline V CDR1 and CDR2: WSHSY, SAAADI. The CDR3 sequence is CASSLLAGVGETQYF. CDR3 coding DNA: TGCGCCAGCAGCTTACTAGCGGGGGTAGGAGAGACCCAGTACTTC.

Relative to its sample, this clonotype is medium-sized (0.01 to 0.1%). The chain's CDR3 is CASSLWAAGGGYNEQFF. In DNA, the CDR3 is TGTGCCAGCAGTTTATGGGCAGCGGGAGGCGGATACAATGAGCAGTTCTTC. The chain recombines TRBV27 with TRBJ2-1; 9 positions agree with TRBD2. The CDR3 contains 17 residues. The V segment lost 1 base and the J segment 4 bases; nucleotides outside the gene matches: 8. CDR1 MNHEY and CDR2 SMNVEV come from the germline V gene (reference sequence).

The chain couples TRBV12-3 or TRBV12-4 to TRBJ2-5; perhaps TRBD2 as D (6 bases). V was pared by 6 bases and J by 5 bases, with 22 bases between. The CDR3 totals 16 residues. This CDR3 reads CASRRTRLDLKETQYF. The CDR3 DNA reads TGTGCCAGCAGAAGGACTCGACTAGATTTGAAGGAGACCCAGTACTTC.

The J gene is TRBJ2-5, the V gene TRBV11-2; D possibly corresponds to TRBD1 (5 bases). The DNA matches TRBJ1-2 better at its end, which makes the J call doubtful. This CDR3 is built from 16 residues. The germline V gene encodes CDR1 SGHAT and CDR2 FQNNGV. The CDR3 loop reads CASSTLQRGSNYGYTF. The CDR3 nucleotides read TGTGCCAGCAGCACACTCCAGCGGGGGTCTAACTATGGCTACACCTTC.

This clonotype came up a few times. The gene calls are TRBV5-1 and TRBJ1-3; tentatively, D is TRBD1 (6 bases). Trimming cost V 4 bases and J 0 bases, with 11 bases left between them. Germline assignment: CDR1 SGHRS and CDR2 YFSETQ. The CDR3 length is 15 residues. The CDR3: CASSEGTSSGNTIYF. As DNA, the CDR3 is TGCGCCAGCAGCGAGGGGACAAGCTCTGGAAACACCATATATTTT.

The genes are TRBV7-2 and TRBJ1-1; D not certain. V was shortened by 3 bases and J by 1 base, with 6 bases between the two germline ends. The CDR3 runs to 13 residues. The V gene's germline CDR1 is SGHTA and CDR2 FQGNSA. CDR3 region: CASSLSENTEAFF. The DNA for the CDR3 is TGTGCCAGCAGCTTGTCCGAGAACACTGAAGCTTTCTTT.

The rearrangement joins TRBV7-3 to TRBJ2-3, with D uncertain. There are 13 residues in the CDR3. The germline V gene has CDR1 SGHTA and CDR2 FQGTGA. Deletions cut 0 bases from V and 7 bases from J, with 8 bases between. CDR3 in DNA: TGTGCCAGCAGCTTAACCAAGACACATACGCAGTATTTT. Its protein is CASSLTKTHTQYF.

CDR3 residues: CAIRSTLAKNIQYF. In nucleotides, the CDR3 is TGTGCCATCAGATCTACTTTGGCCAAAAACATTCAGTACTTC. The chain recombines TRBV10-3 with TRBJ2-4; D gene uncertain. This CDR3 has 14 amino acids. Germline CDR1 ENHRY, CDR2 SYGVKD. Between the trimmed V and J ends, which lost 6 bases and 1 base, there was a span of 10 bases.

This chain joins TRBV18 and TRBJ2-3; the D gene is possibly TRBD1 (6 bases). The J call is doubtful: the DNA matches TRBJ1-2 better. Germline CDR1 reads KGHSH; CDR2 reads LQKENI. The CDR3 spans 14 residues. CDR3 nucleotides: TGTGCCAGCTCCCCTCGGGACAAAGCATATGGCTACACCTTC. Its translation is CASSPRDKAYGYTF.

J is TRBJ2-5 and V is TRBV7-3, with 16 bases lining up with TRBD2. TRBJ2-1 matches the DNA end more closely, so the J call is doubtful. Germline V gene sequence: CDR1 SGHTA, CDR2 FQGTGA. CDR3 length: 15 residues. The CDR3 DNA reads TGTGCCAGCAGCGCCCCGGGACTAGCGGGAGGGGAGCAGTTCTTC. Its translation is CASSAPGLAGGEQFF.

CDR3: CASSLVAGLETQYF. The CDR3 nucleotides read TGTGCCAGCAGCTTAGTAGCGGGGTTGGAGACCCAGTACTTC. The V call is TRBV7-3, the J call TRBJ2-5; the match to TRBD2 covers 8 bases. The germline V gene has CDR1 SGHTA and CDR2 FQGTGA. V gave up 2 bases and J gave up 5 bases; unmatched junction bases: 4. The CDR3 sequence is 14 residues long.

The gene calls are TRBV24-1 and TRBJ2-1; a weak D match, TRBD1 (6 bases). From germline, CDR1 is KGHDR and CDR2 SFDVKD. Trimming took off 4 bases at V and 11 bases at J, with 14 bases between the two ends. The length of the CDR3 is 13 residues. The CDR3 region is CATSEGTPKKQFF. The CDR3 DNA reads TGTGCCACCAGTGAGGGGACACCGAAGAAGCAGTTCTTC.

This chain connects TRBV10-1 to TRBJ2-3, with D possibly matching TRBD1 (6 bases). Germline CDR1 is WNHNN and CDR2 is SYGVQD (reference sequence). CDR3 size: 13 residues. The V end lost 0 bases, the J end lost 11 bases, and 12 bases lay between the germline ends. The CDR3 nucleotides are TGCGCCAGCAGTGAGTCTGGGGGCGAGTTGCAGTATTTT. As protein: CASSESGGELQYF.

The chain employs TRBV7-2 and TRBJ2-3; tentative D call: TRBD1 (6 bases). The CDR3 extends over 16 amino acids. With 1 base removed from V and 1 base from J, the gap between germline ends came to 12 bases. The germline V gene has CDR1 SGHTA and CDR2 FQGNSA. Written as DNA, the CDR3 is TGTGCCAGCAGCTTAGTAGAGGCAGGGGGCACAGATACGCAGTATTTT. The encoded protein is CASSLVEAGGTDTQYF.

This clonotype has just a few counts. CDR3: CASSQGTSGTYNEQFF. The CDR3 DNA sequence: TGTGCCAGCAGCCAAGGGACTAGCGGAACGTACAATGAGCAGTTCTTC. The rearrangement uses TRBV7-2 and TRBJ2-1, with 11 positions matching TRBD2. This CDR3 region has 16 residues. Germline V gene data show CDR1 as SGHTA and CDR2 as FQGNSA. With V trimmed by 5 bases and J by 4 bases, 7 bases remained unmatched. The full variable domain, its missing parts supplied by reference TRBV7-2 and TRBJ2-1, is GAGVSQSPSNKVTEKGKDVELRCDPISGHTALYWYRQSLGQGLEFLIYFQGNSAPDKSGLPSDRFSAERTGGSVSTLTIQRTQQEDSAVYLCASSQGTSGTYNEQFFGPGTRLTVL.

This clonotype was counted once. The V gene is TRBV19, the J gene TRBJ1-1; D remains unclear. The CDR3 is made up of 13 amino acids. V was cut by 4 bases and J by 1 base, with 7 bases left in between. Germline V gene sequence: CDR1 LNHDA, CDR2 SQIVND (reference sequence). The CDR3 DNA sequence: TGTGCCAGTAGTACGGTAGGGAACACTGAAGCTTTCTTT. Translation gives CASSTVGNTEAFF.

This clonotype is labeled as medium-sized. The chain is built from TRBV6-1 and TRBJ2-1, with 8 bases lining up with TRBD1. The CDR3 sequence is 19 residues long. V shed 4 bases and J 6 bases; nucleotides not matched to a gene: 20. CDR1 MNHNS and CDR2 SASEGT come from the germline V gene. CDR3 sequence (DNA): TGTGCCAGCAGTGTCCGAAGTCGGACAGGGCTTTCAATTATCAATGAGCAGTTCTTC. Its protein is CASSVRSRTGLSIINEQFF.

The chain couples TRBV7-8 to TRBJ2-3, with 11 bases identical to TRBD1. The DNA end is more similar to TRBJ2-5, so the J call may be wrong. Germline CDR1 and CDR2: SGHVS and FQNEAQ. This CDR3 contains 17 residues. The CDR3 spells CASSSIRDRGFWETQYF. The CDR3 region has the DNA TGTGCCAGCAGCTCCATACGGGACAGGGGGTTCTGGGAGACCCAGTACTTC.

The rearrangement links TRBV12-3 or TRBV12-4 to TRBJ1-6; 9 nucleotides line up with TRBD1. The CDR3 is made up of 15 amino acids. The J segment lost 6 bases and the V segment lost 5 bases, leaving 5 bases of the junction unmatched. The DNA of the CDR3 is TGTGCCAGCAGTCCGGGACAGGGCACTAATTCACCCCTCCACTTT. It encodes CASSPGQGTNSPLHF.

This clonotype ranks as large. The chain joins TRBV28 to TRBJ1-2; the D gene is possibly TRBD1 (5 bases). The germline V and J ends were trimmed by 3 bases and 1 base, with 12 bases remaining between them. This CDR3 comprises 15 residues. Germline V lookup: CDR1 MDHEN, CDR2 SYDVKM. In nucleotides, the CDR3 is TGTGCCAGCAGTTTGTGGCAGGGAATTAACTATGGCTACACCTTC. Its protein product is CASSLWQGINYGYTF.

The chain links TRBV7-9 to TRBJ1-1; a possible D gene is TRBD1 (6 bases). The germline V gene encodes CDR1 SEHNR and CDR2 FQNEAQ (reference sequence). This CDR3 has 15 amino acids. Deletions cut 5 bases from V and 7 bases from J, with 20 bases between. CDR3 region: CASSLSGGGTLEAFF. As DNA, the CDR3 is TGTGCCAGCAGCCTAAGTGGGGGGGGGACACTTGAAGCTTTCTTT.